Below, 29 T cell receptor beta chains from the same sample are listed, as sequenced in a study of T cell repertoires in cytomegalovirus infection. TCRdb re-called the reads with MiXCR, one entry per CDR3 protein. The sample shows about 230,000 distinct CDR3 sequences, approximately 22% of them seen only once. The sample consisted of CD8+ T cells from PBMCs. These receptors came from a human donor in good health (CMV status not recorded). Some clones in this sample may be carry-over from other donors' samples.

This clonotype was observed a handful of times. The gene calls are TRBV2 and TRBJ2-1; D remains ambiguous. The CDR3 extends over 14 amino acids. CDR1 and CDR2 from the germline V gene are SNHLY and FYNNEI. V lost 3 bases and J 3 bases, leaving 9 bases between the germline ends. The CDR3 reads CASSEVSVYNEQFF. DNA for the CDR3: TGTGCCAGCAGTGAGGTTTCAGTCTACAATGAGCAGTTCTTC.

This clonotype was observed at least ten times. This rearrangement joins TRBV7-9 to TRBJ1-1; maybe TRBD1 (5 bases). The CDR3 totals 12 residues. Germline CDR1 SEHNR, CDR2 FQNEAQ (reference sequence). Trimming stripped 9 bases from V and 1 base from J, with 9 bases between. The CDR3 protein is CASDRENTEAFF. CDR3 in DNA: TGTGCCAGTGACAGAGAGAACACTGAAGCTTTCTTT.

This clonotype has more than one count but fewer than ten. This chain joins TRBV12-3 or TRBV12-4 and TRBJ2-3; TRBD2 is a possible D gene (6 bases). V lost 6 bases and J 1 base, leaving 17 bases between the germline ends. This CDR3 has 16 amino acids. The CDR3 spells CASSPTASGGTDTQYF. For the CDR3, the DNA is TGTGCCAGCAGCCCCACGGCCTCGGGGGGCACAGATACGCAGTATTTT.

The rearrangement links TRBV7-6 to TRBJ2-1, with 9 bases identical to TRBD2. The germline CDR1 and CDR2 sequences are SGHVS and FNYEAQ. The CDR3 covers 14 residues. V lost 5 bases to trimming and J lost 4 bases; unmatched junction nucleotides: 3. CDR3: CASSILAGYNEQFF. The DNA of the CDR3 is TGTGCCAGCAGCATCCTAGCGGGATACAATGAGCAGTTCTTC.

This clonotype came up many times. This rearrangement joins TRBV28 to TRBJ1-5; 7 nucleotides align to TRBD1. V lost 5 bases, J lost 5 bases, and 12 bases stayed unmatched. The CDR3 has 16 amino acids. Germline V gene lookup returns CDR1 MDHEN and CDR2 SYDVKM. The CDR3 region has the DNA TGTGCCAGCAGTCCTACTGGGGGGACAGACTATCAGCCCCAGCATTTT. Protein: CASSPTGGTDYQPQHF.

This clonotype came up many times. This sequence joins TRBV7-6 and TRBJ2-7; possible D gene TRBD2, 5 bases. V shed 3 bases and J shed 3 bases, with 9 bases lying between them. CDR3 length: 13 amino acids. The germline gives CDR1 SGHVS, CDR2 FNYEAQ. CDR3 nucleotides: TGTGCCAGCAGCTTGGGAGAGAACTACGAGCAGTACTTC. Encoded protein: CASSLGENYEQYF. The complete variable domain, with remaining parts taken from reference TRBV7-6 and TRBJ2-7, reads GAGVSQSPRYKVTKRGQDVALRCDPISGHVSLYWYRQALGQGPEFLTYFNYEAQQDKSGLPNDRFSAERPEGSISTLTIQRTEQRDSAMYRCASSLGENYEQYFGPGTRLTVT.

This clonotype appeared many times. The V and J genes are TRBV12-3 or TRBV12-4 and TRBJ1-3; D gene uncertain. Deletions cut 4 bases from V and 3 bases from J, with 10 bases between. This CDR3 has 14 amino acids. The CDR3 DNA reads TGTGCCAGCAGTTCCGGTTTTTTTGGAAACACCATATATTTT. As protein: CASSSGFFGNTIYF.

In its sample, this clonotype was seen a few times. The genes are TRBV2 and TRBJ2-1, with TRBD2 identical over 9 bases. Trimming removed 7 bases from V and 9 bases from J; junction bases left unmatched: 13. Germline CDR1 SNHLY, CDR2 FYNNEI. There are 15 residues in the CDR3. In DNA, the CDR3 is TGTGCCAGCACCGATGGGCGGGGGGGCCTTAGTGAGCAGTTCTTC. This gives the protein CASTDGRGGLSEQFF.

This clonotype was found a few times. This sequence joins TRBV7-6 and TRBJ2-1, with 8 bases fitting TRBD1. This CDR3 contains 14 residues. The V and J ends lost 4 bases and 8 bases, in that order; junction bases with no gene match: 7. Germline lookup yields CDR1 SGHVS and CDR2 FNYEAQ. The CDR3 coding sequence is TGTGCCAGCAGCTCAAGCTTACAGGGGGATGAGCAGTTCTTC. Translating it yields CASSSSLQGDEQFF.

This clonotype occurred many times. The J gene is TRBJ1-1, the V gene TRBV12-3 or TRBV12-4, with D maybe TRBD1 (6 bases). V was shortened by 3 bases and J by 2 bases, with 10 bases between the two germline ends. This CDR3 region has 14 residues. In DNA form, the CDR3 reads TGTGCCAGCAGTTTGGGGGCGTCAAACACTGAAGCTTTCTTT. It codes for CASSLGASNTEAFF.

This clonotype was found many times. The chain is built from TRBV7-3 and TRBJ1-5, with D possibly being TRBD1 (6 bases). The length of the CDR3 is 16 residues. Germline lookup yields CDR1 SGHTA and CDR2 FQGTGA. The V end lost 4 bases, the J end lost 0 bases, and 13 bases lay between the germline ends. This chain's CDR3 is CASSSLTGSSNQPQHF. Written as DNA, the CDR3 is TGTGCCAGCAGCTCCTTGACAGGTAGTAGCAATCAGCCCCAGCATTTT.

In DNA form, the CDR3 reads TGCAGCGTCCCCGGACAGGGATTGAACACTGAAGCTTTCTTT. Its translation is CSVPGQGLNTEAFF. The V gene is TRBV29-1, the J gene TRBJ1-1, with TRBD1 matching 8 bases. CDR3 length: 14 amino acids. After removal of 6 bases from V and 0 bases from J, the junction contained 6 bases not matched to a gene. Germline V gives CDR1 SQVTM, CDR2 ANQGSEA.

This clonotype came up many times. The CDR3 nucleotides read TGTGCCAGCAGTTCACAGGGGGCACAGCCAGCCCAGCATTTT. Protein sequence: CASSSQGAQPAQHF. The chain couples TRBV28 to TRBJ1-5; 9 positions match TRBD1. After removal of 4 bases from V and 11 bases from J, the junction contained 9 bases not matched to a gene. This CDR3 comprises 14 residues. The germline V gene encodes CDR1 MDHEN and CDR2 SYDVKM.

V usage is TRBV6-2 or TRBV6-3 and J usage is TRBJ1-2, with D perhaps matching TRBD1 (5 bases). This CDR3 region has 14 residues. V was pared by 4 bases and J by 4 bases, with 13 bases between. The germline gives CDR1 MNHEY, CDR2 SVGEGT. The CDR3, as DNA: TGTGCCAGCAGTTCAACAGGAAGCCTCTATGGCTACACCTTC. It specifies CASSSTGSLYGYTF.

The rearrangement uses TRBV6-1 and TRBJ2-6; maybe TRBD2 (6 bases). This CDR3 comprises 15 residues. CDR1 and CDR2 (germline): MNHNS, SASEGT. Trimming removed 6 bases at V and 0 bases at J, with 9 bases between. The CDR3 is CASRPGGSGANVLTF. CDR3 bases: TGTGCCAGCAGGCCCGGGGGCTCTGGGGCCAACGTCCTGACTTTC.

This clonotype was counted a few times. J is TRBJ2-7 and V is TRBV19, with 15 positions matching TRBD2. The CDR3 covers 20 residues. The germline V gene encodes CDR1 LNHDA and CDR2 SQIVND (reference sequence). The ends lost 1 base at V and 3 bases at J; junction bases unmatched: 13. For the CDR3, the DNA is TGTGCCAGTAGTATAGCGTTGGGGACTAGCGGGGGGCCGGACCGCTACGAGCAGTACTTC. This translates into CASSIALGTSGGPDRYEQYF.

The rearrangement links TRBV20-1 to TRBJ1-1, with D hard to call. Between the trimmed V and J ends, which lost 7 bases and 1 base, there was a span of 10 bases. Germline loops: CDR1 DFQATT, CDR2 SNEGSKA (reference sequence). The CDR3 sequence is 12 residues long. The CDR3: CSVPGENTEAFF. The DNA for the CDR3 is TGCAGTGTACCGGGAGAGAACACTGAAGCTTTCTTT.

J is TRBJ2-7 and V is TRBV24-1; D ambiguous. Germline V gene sequence: CDR1 KGHDR, CDR2 SFDVKD. This CDR3 has 11 residues. Trimming removed 0 bases at V and 9 bases at J, with 5 bases between. The CDR3 region is CATSDLGVQYF. Here the CDR3 DNA reads TGTGCCACCAGTGATTTGGGGGTGCAGTACTTC.

This clonotype was seen repeatedly, ten times or more. CDR3: CASSFPGVETQYF. Written as DNA, the CDR3 is TGTGCCAGCAGTTTCCCAGGGGTCGAGACCCAGTACTTC. The chain recombines TRBV28 with TRBJ2-5; perhaps TRBD1 as D (6 bases). V lost 3 bases to trimming and J lost 5 bases, with 10 bases between them. The CDR3 has 13 amino acids. Germline lookup yields CDR1 MDHEN and CDR2 SYDVKM.

The CDR3 sequence is CASSPEWRTMNTEAFF. CDR3 in DNA: TGTGCCAGCAGTCCTGAGTGGAGAACGATGAACACTGAAGCTTTCTTT. The genes are TRBV5-4 and TRBJ1-1; D not certain. The CDR3 loop spans 16 amino acids. V was cut by 5 bases and J by 0 bases, with 17 bases left in between. Looked up from germline, CDR1 is SGHNT and CDR2 is YYREEE (reference sequence).

This clonotype was seen a few times. The rearrangement links TRBV12-3 or TRBV12-4 to TRBJ1-1; possibly TRBD1 for D (6 bases). V dropped 7 bases and J dropped 1 base, with 13 bases sitting between them. The CDR3 totals 14 residues. The CDR3 region has the DNA TGTGCCAGCAAGGGGGGGGTCGGGAACACTGAAGCTTTCTTT. Protein: CASKGGVGNTEAFF.

The chain has TRBV20-1 and TRBJ2-3, with D possibly TRBD1 on 6 matching bases. This CDR3 is built from 15 residues. Trimming took off 2 bases at V and 7 bases at J, with 19 bases between the two ends. The V gene's germline CDR1 is DFQATT and CDR2 SNEGSKA (reference sequence). The CDR3 region is CSARWEATGGNTQYF. CDR3 sequence (DNA): TGCAGTGCTAGATGGGAAGCGACAGGCGGAAATACGCAGTATTTT.

This clonotype was seen only a few times. The chain uses TRBV4-1 and TRBJ1-1; 7 positions match TRBD1. Germline V lookup: CDR1 MGHRA, CDR2 YSYEKL. Trimming removed 4 bases from V and 4 bases from J; junction bases left unmatched: 9. This CDR3 contains 15 residues. The CDR3 nucleotides are TGCGCCAGCAGCCTCGCCACAGGGGCCGGCACTGAAGCTTTCTTT. Translated, it gives CASSLATGAGTEAFF.

Ten or more counts support this clonotype. V usage is TRBV7-2 and J usage is TRBJ1-1; possibly TRBD1 for D (5 bases). V shed 2 bases and J shed 3 bases, with 10 bases lying between them. Germline V gene sequence: CDR1 SGHTA, CDR2 FQGNSA. CDR3 length: 14 amino acids. The CDR3 region is CASSLRTGYTEAFF. The CDR3 nucleotides read TGTGCCAGCAGCTTAAGAACAGGCTACACTGAAGCTTTCTTT. Variable domain in full (rest from reference TRBV7-2 and TRBJ1-1): GAGVSQSPSNKVTEKGKDVELRCDPISGHTALYWYRQSLGQGLEFLIYFQGNSAPDKSGLPSDRFSAERTGGSVSTLTIQRTQQEDSAVYLCASSLRTGYTEAFFGQGTRLTVV.

In this sample, this clonotype turned up many times. This chain links TRBV4-1 with TRBJ1-1, with TRBD1 as a possible D gene (5 bases). Trimming shortened V by 0 bases and J by 5 bases, and 13 bases separated the two germline ends. The CDR3 extends over 15 amino acids. Looked up from germline, CDR1 is MGHRA and CDR2 is YSYEKL. CDR3 coding DNA: TGCGCCAGCAGCCAAGAGGGATGGGGGTCGACTGAAGCTTTCTTT. Translating it yields CASSQEGWGSTEAFF.

V gene TRBV9 combines with J gene TRBJ1-1, with D hard to call. The V end was cut by 0 bases, the J end by 0 bases, with 12 bases between. Looked up from germline, CDR1 is SGDLS and CDR2 is YYNGEE. The CDR3 runs to 16 residues. CDR3 DNA: TGTGCCAGCAGCGTAGTTGACATTTCCTTGAACACTGAAGCTTTCTTT. Translated: CASSVVDISLNTEAFF.

This clonotype occurred a few times. The V call is TRBV28, the J call TRBJ2-1; tentatively, D is TRBD2 (5 bases). Trimming removed 5 bases at V and 7 bases at J, with 12 bases between. The germline gives CDR1 MDHEN, CDR2 SYDVKM. The CDR3 length is 13 residues. The CDR3 here is CASSPPTRNEQFF. CDR3 DNA: TGTGCCAGCAGTCCCCCAACTAGGAATGAGCAGTTCTTC.

This clonotype has just one count. This chain joins TRBV2 and TRBJ2-5; D is unresolved. Germline V gives CDR1 SNHLY, CDR2 FYNNEI. V lost 3 bases, J lost 5 bases, and 7 bases lay in between. The CDR3 totals 12 residues. The CDR3 is CASSETLETQYF. The DNA of the CDR3 is TGTGCCAGCAGTGAGACCCTTGAGACCCAGTACTTC.

V and J are TRBV6-5 and TRBJ2-1, with D possibly TRBD2 on 5 matching bases. With 4 bases removed from V and 2 bases from J, the gap between germline ends came to 12 bases. The CDR3 runs to 15 residues. The germline gives CDR1 MNHEY, CDR2 SVGAGI. The DNA of the CDR3 is TGTGCCAGCAGTTCAGACGGAGGAACCTACAATGAGCAGTTCTTC. It yields the protein CASSSDGGTYNEQFF.